This T cell receptor (beta chain) was sequenced in a study of CD8 T cells in Susac syndrome. Random-hexamer reverse transcription was applied to about 0.45 to 1 ug RNA. Amplification of TCR beta CDR3 spanned 54 Vbeta and 13 Jbeta via immunoSEQ multiplex PCR. TCRdb ran MiXCR on the immunoSEQ multiplex PCR reads and lists one entry per CDR3 protein. The table has approximately 100,000 distinct CDR3 sequences, 92% seen once; the top ten hold less than 0.15%. High-throughput TCR beta sequencing covered peripheral CD8+ and CD4+ T cells. Healthy donors acted as controls, with matching for age and sex. TEMRA cells were enriched by FACS, and CD4+ and CD8+ T cells were negatively isolated. The CDR3 is 16 residues long. The germline V gene has CDR1 ENHRY and CDR2 SYGVKD. J was trimmed by 5 bases and V by 0 bases; bases with no gene match: 9.

J is TRBJ1-2 and V is TRBV10-3; 7 bases are a match to TRBD1. Sequenced material: CD4+ T cells from PBMCs. This clonotype originated in a human donor in good health. The CDR3 protein is CAISESRGIPEYGYTF. Written as DNA, the CDR3 is TGTGCCATCAGTGAGTCCAGGGGGATTCCGGAGTATGGCTACACCTTC.